These T cell receptor beta chains were read from a single sample in a study of T cells in Graves' hyperthyroidism and ophthalmopathy. TCRdb reprocessed the multiplex PCR reads with MiXCR, giving one entry per CDR3 protein. The top ten clones hold 47% of a sample with approximately 570,000 distinct CDR3 sequences, about 20% of them seen once. Sequencing used blood. The receptors here all came from a man between 40 and 49 years old with Graves' ophthalmopathy. Each CDR3 is given with its conserved first and last residue. Each record gives: D gene, J gene, V gene, clone size, CDR3 protein, CDR3 DNA. D genes are given only for firm matches. Clone sizes are given selectively: once, few, many, or a class where the clone is expanded.

D gene: TRBD2
J gene: TRBJ2-7
V gene: TRBV11-2
clone size: many
CDR3 protein: CASSRTSGLSYEQYF
CDR3 DNA: TGTGCCAGCAGCCGCACTAGCGGACTCTCCTACGAGCAGTACTTC

D gene: NA
J gene: TRBJ2-1
V gene: TRBV6-1
clone size: NA
CDR3 protein: CAIQTAYNEQFF
CDR3 DNA: TGTGCCATCCAGACCGCCTACAATGAGCAGTTCTTC

D gene: NA
J gene: TRBJ1-4
V gene: TRBV10-3
clone size: many
CDR3 protein: CAINSGRTNEKLFF
CDR3 DNA: TGTGCCATCAACTCGGGAAGAACTAATGAAAAACTGTTTTTT

D gene: TRBD1
J gene: TRBJ2-3
V gene: TRBV20-1
clone size: NA
CDR3 protein: CSATTGGPFSDTQYF
CDR3 DNA: TGCAGTGCGACGACAGGGGGCCCTTTCTCAGATACGCAGTATTTT

D gene: NA
J gene: TRBJ2-7
V gene: TRBV3-1
clone size: few
CDR3 protein: CASSQTLAYEQYF
CDR3 DNA: TGTGCCAGCAGCCAAACATTAGCCTACGAGCAGTACTTC

D gene: NA
J gene: TRBJ1-1
V gene: TRBV2
clone size: many
CDR3 protein: CASPGNTEAFF
CDR3 DNA: TGTGCCAGCCCAGGGAACACTGAAGCTTTCTTT

D gene: TRBD2
J gene: TRBJ2-3
V gene: TRBV11-2
clone size: many
CDR3 protein: CASSFGTSGFATQYF
CDR3 DNA: TGTGCCAGCAGCTTTGGGACTAGCGGGTTTGCTACGCAGTATTTT

D gene: NA
J gene: TRBJ2-1
V gene: TRBV19
clone size: few
CDR3 protein: CASSMGRSTYNEQFF
CDR3 DNA: TGTGCCAGTAGTATGGGCAGGTCGACCTACAATGAGCAGTTCTTC

D gene: NA
J gene: TRBJ2-3
V gene: TRBV27
clone size: NA
CDR3 protein: CASSLSSGAGISTDTQYF
CDR3 DNA: TGTGCCAGCAGTTTGTCTTCGGGGGCCGGTATTTCCACAGATACGCAGTATTTT

D gene: NA
J gene: TRBJ1-5
V gene: TRBV18
clone size: many
CDR3 protein: CASSPPQPNQPQHF
CDR3 DNA: TGTGCCAGCTCACCACCGCAGCCCAATCAGCCCCAGCATTTT

D gene: NA
J gene: TRBJ2-3
V gene: TRBV2
clone size: many
CDR3 protein: CASSEDVTDTQYF
CDR3 DNA: TGTGCCAGCAGTGAGGACGTGACAGATACGCAGTATTTT

D gene: NA
J gene: TRBJ2-5
V gene: TRBV6-1
clone size: NA
CDR3 protein: CASSVELVQETQYF
CDR3 DNA: TGTGCCAGCAGTGTAGAACTAGTGCAAGAGACCCAGTACTTC

D gene: TRBD1
J gene: TRBJ2-7
V gene: TRBV3-1
clone size: many
CDR3 protein: CASSRTTGGGYEQYF
CDR3 DNA: TGTGCCAGCAGCCGGACGACAGGGGGCGGGTACGAGCAGTACTTC

D gene: NA
J gene: TRBJ1-4
V gene: TRBV28
clone size: once
CDR3 protein: CASTLPLGEKLFF
CDR3 DNA: TGTGCCAGCACCCTTCCCTTGGGGGAAAAACTGTTTTTT

D gene: TRBD1
J gene: TRBJ2-1
V gene: TRBV11-2
clone size: many
CDR3 protein: CASRPTGGLEQFF
CDR3 DNA: TGTGCCAGCCGCCCGACAGGGGGCCTTGAGCAGTTCTTC

D gene: TRBD1
J gene: TRBJ1-6
V gene: TRBV7-6
clone size: few
CDR3 protein: CASSLAPGQGSSPLHF
CDR3 DNA: TGTGCCAGCAGCTTAGCACCGGGACAGGGAAGCTCACCCCTCCACTTT

D gene: NA
J gene: TRBJ1-4
V gene: TRBV28
clone size: NA
CDR3 protein: CASRLGDGTNEKLFF
CDR3 DNA: TGTGCCAGCAGACTCGGGGACGGAACTAATGAAAAACTGTTTTTT

D gene: NA
J gene: TRBJ2-5
V gene: TRBV12-3/TRBV12-4
clone size: many
CDR3 protein: CASSPRGRGETQYF
CDR3 DNA: TGTGCCAGCAGCCCCCGGGGGCGGGGAGAGACCCAGTACTTC

D gene: NA
J gene: TRBJ1-2
V gene: TRBV30
clone size: few
CDR3 protein: CAWSDGVGLYTF
CDR3 DNA: TGTGCCTGGTCTGACGGGGTGGGCCTCTACACCTTC

D gene: TRBD2
J gene: TRBJ2-1
V gene: TRBV20-1
clone size: NA
CDR3 protein: CSARDRVAGRYNEQFF
CDR3 DNA: TGCAGTGCTAGAGACAGAGTAGCGGGGAGATACAATGAGCAGTTCTTC

D gene: NA
J gene: TRBJ1-1
V gene: TRBV18
clone size: many
CDR3 protein: CASSPPSKNTEAFF
CDR3 DNA: TGTGCCAGCTCACCACCTAGCAAGAACACTGAAGCTTTCTTT

D gene: NA
J gene: TRBJ2-2
V gene: TRBV6-1
clone size: NA
CDR3 protein: CASPREGALPGELFF
CDR3 DNA: TGTGCCAGCCCCCGGGAGGGGGCGCTGCCCGGGGAGCTGTTTTTT

D gene: NA
J gene: TRBJ1-2
V gene: TRBV5-6
clone size: NA
CDR3 protein: CASSKDRFYGYTF
CDR3 DNA: TGTGCCAGCAGCAAAGACCGATTCTATGGCTACACCTTC

D gene: NA
J gene: TRBJ2-1
V gene: TRBV7-9
clone size: few
CDR3 protein: CASSLREGKRDNEQFF
CDR3 DNA: TGTGCCAGCAGCTTAAGGGAAGGGAAGCGGGACAATGAGCAGTTCTTC

D gene: NA
J gene: TRBJ1-2
V gene: TRBV20-1
clone size: NA
CDR3 protein: CSAPQSGGGYTF
CDR3 DNA: TGCAGTGCCCCCCAGTCGGGTGGAGGCTACACCTTC

D gene: NA
J gene: TRBJ2-1
V gene: TRBV2
clone size: many
CDR3 protein: CASSYYPHGSYNEQFF
CDR3 DNA: TGTGCCAGCAGTTACTACCCGCATGGCTCCTACAATGAGCAGTTCTTC

D gene: NA
J gene: TRBJ2-1
V gene: TRBV9
clone size: NA
CDR3 protein: CASSATARSSYNEQFF
CDR3 DNA: TGTGCCAGCAGCGCGACCGCACGGAGCTCCTACAATGAGCAGTTCTTC

D gene: TRBD1
J gene: TRBJ2-7
V gene: TRBV20-1
clone size: few
CDR3 protein: CSARDGDRGSYEQYF
CDR3 DNA: TGCAGTGCTAGAGATGGTGACAGGGGGTCCTACGAGCAGTACTTC

D gene: NA
J gene: TRBJ2-5
V gene: TRBV6-2/TRBV6-3
clone size: NA
CDR3 protein: CASGGYREDLHQETQYF
CDR3 DNA: TGTGCCAGCGGCGGTTACAGGGAAGATCTACACCAAGAGACCCAGTACTTC

D gene: NA
J gene: TRBJ1-2
V gene: TRBV5-1
clone size: NA
CDR3 protein: CASSFGQSYGYTF
CDR3 DNA: TGCGCCAGCAGCTTTGGACAGTCCTATGGCTACACCTTC

D gene: TRBD1
J gene: TRBJ2-1
V gene: TRBV7-9
clone size: NA
CDR3 protein: CASRRRQGGQFF
CDR3 DNA: TGTGCCAGCAGACGACGACAGGGCGGGCAGTTCTTC

D gene: NA
J gene: TRBJ1-3
V gene: TRBV6-1
clone size: few
CDR3 protein: CASSFQGNGNTIYF
CDR3 DNA: TGTGCCAGCAGCTTCCAGGGAAATGGAAACACCATATATTTT

D gene: TRBD1
J gene: TRBJ1-4
V gene: TRBV5-1
clone size: few
CDR3 protein: CASSLGAWTGDNEKLFF
CDR3 DNA: TGCGCCAGCAGCTTGGGGGCCTGGACAGGGGATAATGAAAAACTGTTTTTT

D gene: NA
J gene: TRBJ2-1
V gene: TRBV20-1
clone size: NA
CDR3 protein: CSAGDSLYEQFF
CDR3 DNA: TGCAGTGCAGGGGACTCCCTCTACGAGCAGTTCTTC

D gene: NA
J gene: TRBJ2-3
V gene: TRBV7-8
clone size: many
CDR3 protein: CASSFSWRGGKDTQYF
CDR3 DNA: TGTGCCAGCAGCTTCTCTTGGAGGGGGGGTAAAGATACGCAGTATTTT

D gene: NA
J gene: TRBJ1-2
V gene: TRBV6-2/TRBV6-3
clone size: many
CDR3 protein: CASSYFGRAAYGYTF
CDR3 DNA: TGTGCCAGCAGTTACTTCGGACGGGCTGCCTATGGCTACACCTTC

D gene: NA
J gene: TRBJ2-3
V gene: TRBV29-1
clone size: few
CDR3 protein: CSVEQGSSDTQYF
CDR3 DNA: TGCAGCGTTGAACAGGGGTCCTCGGATACGCAGTATTTT

D gene: TRBD1
J gene: TRBJ2-7
V gene: TRBV2
clone size: few
CDR3 protein: CASTGTGFEQYF
CDR3 DNA: TGTGCCAGCACCGGGACAGGGTTTGAGCAGTACTTC

D gene: NA
J gene: TRBJ1-2
V gene: TRBV5-4
clone size: once
CDR3 protein: CASSFLVSYGYTF
CDR3 DNA: TGTGCCAGCAGCTTTCTTGTTTCCTATGGCTACACCTTC

D gene: TRBD1
J gene: TRBJ2-5
V gene: TRBV12-3/TRBV12-4
clone size: few
CDR3 protein: CASSPMTGRETQYF
CDR3 DNA: TGTGCCAGCAGTCCAATGACAGGGAGAGAGACCCAGTACTTC

D gene: NA
J gene: TRBJ1-5
V gene: TRBV29-1
clone size: few
CDR3 protein: CSVGGAGTSGAQHF
CDR3 DNA: TGCAGCGTTGGTGGTGCCGGGACAAGTGGGGCCCAGCATTTT

D gene: TRBD1
J gene: TRBJ1-1
V gene: TRBV10-3
clone size: NA
CDR3 protein: CAISRDRGNTEAFF
CDR3 DNA: TGTGCCATCAGTCGGGACAGGGGGAACACTGAAGCTTTCTTT

D gene: NA
J gene: TRBJ2-7
V gene: TRBV28
clone size: many
CDR3 protein: CASSRPGYEQYF
CDR3 DNA: TGTGCCAGCAGCCGACCCGGCTACGAGCAGTACTTC

D gene: NA
J gene: TRBJ2-5
V gene: TRBV3-1
clone size: NA
CDR3 protein: CASSETPGKETQYF
CDR3 DNA: TGTGCCAGCAGCGAGACCCCCGGAAAAGAGACCCAGTACTTC

D gene: NA
J gene: TRBJ2-3
V gene: TRBV5-6
clone size: NA
CDR3 protein: CASSRRVQSGDTQYF
CDR3 DNA: TGTGCCAGCAGCCGGCGAGTTCAGAGCGGGGATACGCAGTATTTT

D gene: NA
J gene: TRBJ2-1
V gene: TRBV5-6
clone size: NA
CDR3 protein: CASSLAASEQFF
CDR3 DNA: TGTGCCAGCAGCTTAGCCGCAAGTGAGCAGTTCTTC

D gene: NA
J gene: TRBJ1-2
V gene: TRBV28
clone size: NA
CDR3 protein: CASSPRHPLDYGYTF
CDR3 DNA: TGTGCCAGCAGTCCAAGACACCCTTTGGATTATGGCTACACCTTC

D gene: TRBD1
J gene: TRBJ1-2
V gene: TRBV7-3
clone size: NA
CDR3 protein: CASSSTGASYGYTF
CDR3 DNA: TGTGCCAGCAGCTCGACAGGGGCCAGCTATGGCTACACCTTC

D gene: NA
J gene: TRBJ2-2
V gene: TRBV4-3
clone size: NA
CDR3 protein: CASSQDGTTGELFF
CDR3 DNA: TGCGCCAGCAGCCAAGACGGGACTACCGGGGAGCTGTTTTTT

D gene: NA
J gene: TRBJ2-3
V gene: TRBV20-1
clone size: few
CDR3 protein: CSARELGTASTDTQYF
CDR3 DNA: TGCAGTGCTAGAGAGCTCGGGACTGCCAGCACAGATACGCAGTATTTT

D gene: NA
J gene: TRBJ1-1
V gene: TRBV3-1
clone size: many
CDR3 protein: CASSQTDEAFF
CDR3 DNA: TGTGCCAGCAGCCAGACAGATGAAGCTTTCTTT

D gene: NA
J gene: TRBJ2-2
V gene: TRBV24-1
clone size: NA
CDR3 protein: CATSDQRTGLTRELFF
CDR3 DNA: TGTGCCACCAGTGACCAGAGAACAGGTCTAACCCGGGAGCTGTTTTTT

D gene: NA
J gene: TRBJ1-1
V gene: TRBV7-2
clone size: NA
CDR3 protein: CASSLLWEGGEAFF
CDR3 DNA: TGTGCCAGCAGCTTATTGTGGGAGGGCGGAGAAGCTTTCTTT

D gene: NA
J gene: TRBJ2-2
V gene: TRBV7-8
clone size: many
CDR3 protein: CASSPRSGGNTGELFF
CDR3 DNA: TGTGCCAGCAGCCCCCGGTCCGGGGGAAACACCGGGGAGCTGTTTTTT

D gene: TRBD2
J gene: TRBJ2-1
V gene: TRBV11-2
clone size: many
CDR3 protein: CASSHSGGTYNEQFF
CDR3 DNA: TGTGCCAGCAGCCACAGCGGGGGTACCTACAATGAGCAGTTCTTC

D gene: NA
J gene: TRBJ2-7
V gene: TRBV25-1
clone size: NA
CDR3 protein: CASSESGVEQYF
CDR3 DNA: TGTGCCAGCAGTGAGTCAGGGGTCGAGCAGTACTTC

D gene: NA
J gene: TRBJ1-1
V gene: TRBV5-1
clone size: few
CDR3 protein: CASSLGSYNTEAFF
CDR3 DNA: TGCGCCAGCAGCTTGGGGAGCTACAACACTGAAGCTTTCTTT